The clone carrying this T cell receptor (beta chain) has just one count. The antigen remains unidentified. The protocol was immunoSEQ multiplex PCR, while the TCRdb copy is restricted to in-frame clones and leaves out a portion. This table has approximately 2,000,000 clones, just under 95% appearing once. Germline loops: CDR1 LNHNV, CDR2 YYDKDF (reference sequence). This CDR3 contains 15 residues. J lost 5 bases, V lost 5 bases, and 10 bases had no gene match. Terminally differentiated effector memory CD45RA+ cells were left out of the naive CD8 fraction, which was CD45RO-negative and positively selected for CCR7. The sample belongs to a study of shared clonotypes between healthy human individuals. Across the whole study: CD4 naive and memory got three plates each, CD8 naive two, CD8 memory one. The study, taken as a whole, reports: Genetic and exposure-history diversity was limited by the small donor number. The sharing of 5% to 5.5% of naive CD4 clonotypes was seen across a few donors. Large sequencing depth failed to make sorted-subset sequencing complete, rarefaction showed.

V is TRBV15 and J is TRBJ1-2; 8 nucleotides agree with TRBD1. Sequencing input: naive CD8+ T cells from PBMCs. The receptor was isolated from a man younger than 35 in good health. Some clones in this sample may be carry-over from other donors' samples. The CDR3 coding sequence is TGTGCCACCAGCCCAGGACAGGGAGGCTTATATGGCTACACCTTC. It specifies CATSPGQGGLYGYTF.